One and the same sample provided the 28 T cell receptor beta chains below, sequenced in a study of graft-versus-host responses after intestinal transplantation. Assay used: immunoSEQ multiplex PCR; TCRdb lists only in-frame clones, some missing. Of tens of thousands of clones listed, 92% are singletons. Material: bone marrow, obtained approximately 740 days after intestinal transplantation. All receptors derive from a human patient who received an intestinal transplant, so some T cells may come from the graft donor.

The chain couples TRBV7-6 to TRBJ2-7; possibly TRBD2 for D (6 bases). Germline V CDR1 and CDR2: SGHVS, FNYEAQ. Trimming cost V 5 bases and J 0 bases, with 14 bases left between them. The CDR3 sequence is 15 residues long. The CDR3 DNA follows: TGTGCCAGCAGCGCCGCTGGGGGGAGCTCCTACGAGCAGTACTTC. This translates into CASSAAGGSSYEQYF. The whole variable domain, filled in from reference TRBV7-6 and TRBJ2-7, reads GAGVSQSPRYKVTKRGQDVALRCDPISGHVSLYWYRQALGQGPEFLTYFNYEAQQDKSGLPNDRFSAERPEGSISTLTIQRTEQRDSAMYRCASSAAGGSSYEQYFGPGTRLTVT.

The chain carries TRBV19 and TRBJ2-2, with D possibly called TRBD1 or TRBD2 (5 bases each). This CDR3 spans 16 amino acids. Looked up from germline, CDR1 is LNHDA and CDR2 is SQIVND (reference sequence). Trimming pared 3 bases from V and 3 bases from J, leaving 14 bases between. In DNA form, the CDR3 reads TGTGCCAGTAGTATGGCGAGGGGCATGGACACCGGGGAGCTGTTTTTT. Its protein is CASSMARGMDTGELFF.

This clone was detected only once. V usage is TRBV4-1 and J usage is TRBJ2-7, with a tentative D call TRBD2 (5 bases). This CDR3 is 14 amino acids long. Germline lookup yields CDR1 MGHRA and CDR2 YSYEKL. V lost 0 bases, J lost 3 bases, and 9 bases lay in between. CDR3 in DNA: TGCGCCAGCAGCCAAGATTGGGGAGTCTACGAGCAGTACTTC. Residues: CASSQDWGVYEQYF.

V and J are TRBV25-1 and TRBJ1-4; D is undetermined. This CDR3 spans 14 amino acids. V dropped 6 bases and J dropped 5 bases, with 13 bases sitting between them. The V gene's germline CDR1 is MGHDK and CDR2 SYGVNS. In nucleotides, the CDR3 is TGTGCCAGCAGGGAGACGGAGGAGAATGAAAAACTGTTTTTT. Translated: CASRETEENEKLFF.

The V call is TRBV14, the J call TRBJ2-5; 10 bases are shared with TRBD2. Germline V gene lookup returns CDR1 SGHDN and CDR2 FVKESK. Trimming took 0 bases from V and 2 from J; bases not matched to a gene: 9. This CDR3 is 18 amino acids long. CDR3 in DNA: TGTGCCAGCAGCCAAGATTGGTTCGGACTAGCGGCTCAAGAGACCCAGTACTTC. Encoded protein: CASSQDWFGLAAQETQYF.

The V and J genes are TRBV19 and TRBJ1-1, with D unclear. This CDR3 has 13 residues. Per germline, CDR1 LNHDA and CDR2 SQIVND (reference sequence). V was cut by 5 bases and J by 0 bases, with 7 bases left in between. The CDR3 protein is CASSAEMNTEAFF. In DNA, the CDR3 is TGTGCCAGTAGTGCAGAAATGAACACTGAAGCTTTCTTT.

This chain connects TRBV5-5 to TRBJ2-3, with 7 bases that match TRBD2. The CDR3 is 16 residues long. Germline V gives CDR1 SGHKS, CDR2 YYEKEE (reference sequence). J was trimmed by 3 bases and V by 3 bases; bases with no gene match: 10. The CDR3, as DNA: TGTGCCAGCAGCTCGTTTAGCGGGTCAAAGACAGATACGCAGTATTTT. Translating it yields CASSSFSGSKTDTQYF.

The gene calls are TRBV6-1 and TRBJ2-1, with D tentatively TRBD2 (6 bases). V shed 6 bases and J shed 0 bases, with 9 bases lying between them. Per the germline V gene, CDR1 is MNHNS and CDR2 is SASEGT. The CDR3 loop spans 14 amino acids. CDR3 protein: CASRGDFSYNEQFF. The CDR3 DNA is TGTGCCAGCAGGGGGGACTTCTCCTACAATGAGCAGTTCTTC.

V is TRBV28 and J is TRBJ2-7; D perhaps matches TRBD2 (6 bases). The CDR3 loop spans 11 amino acids. V was pared by 3 bases and J by 6 bases, with 6 bases between. Germline V CDR1 and CDR2: MDHEN, SYDVKM. In nucleotides, the CDR3 is TGTGCCAGCAGTTTGGAGGGCGAGCAGTACTTC. Translating it yields CASSLEGEQYF.

This sequence joins TRBV7-9 and TRBJ2-7, with D tentatively TRBD1 or TRBD2 (6 bases each). Germline V gene sequence: CDR1 SEHNR, CDR2 FQNEAQ (reference sequence). This CDR3 comprises 14 residues. The V end lost 5 bases, the J end lost 3 bases, and 14 bases lay between the germline ends. The CDR3 sequence: CASSGGGTSYEQYF. The CDR3 bases are TGTGCCAGCAGCGGGGGCGGGACCAGCTACGAGCAGTACTTC. The variable domain in full, with the rest retrieved from reference TRBV7-9 and TRBJ2-7, is DTGVSQNPRHKITKRGQNVTFRCDPISEHNRLYWYRQTLGQGPEFLTYFQNEAQLEKSRLLSDRFSAERPKGSFSTLEIQRTEQGDSAMYLCASSGGGTSYEQYFGPGTRLTVT.

The chain carries TRBV10-1 and TRBJ2-7; 9 positions agree with TRBD1. This CDR3 contains 13 residues. V lost 2 bases to trimming and J lost 5 bases; unmatched junction nucleotides: 1. Germline-derived CDR1 and CDR2 are WNHNN and SYGVQD (reference sequence). CDR3: CASSERDRDEQYF. Here the CDR3 DNA reads TGCGCCAGCAGTGAGCGGGACAGGGACGAGCAGTACTTC.

The V and J genes are TRBV5-6 and TRBJ2-7, with 12 bases aligning to TRBD1. In germline, CDR1 is SGHDT, CDR2 YYEEEE. V gave up 4 bases and J gave up 7 bases; unmatched junction bases: 6. The CDR3 contains 14 residues. The CDR3 reads CASSTGTGGVEQYF. The CDR3 region has the DNA TGTGCCAGCAGCACCGGGACAGGGGGCGTAGAGCAGTACTTC.

The sample holds one count of this clone. The chain uses TRBV12-5 and TRBJ2-1; 11 nucleotides match TRBD2. Per germline, CDR1 LGHNT and CDR2 FRNRAP. This CDR3 has 16 residues. Unmatched junction bases numbered 6, after V lost 6 bases and J lost 2 bases. The CDR3 region is CASGNPGLAAYNEQFF. CDR3 in DNA: TGTGCTAGTGGCAACCCGGGACTAGCGGCCTACAATGAGCAGTTCTTC. Full variable domain (missing parts from reference TRBV12-5 and TRBJ2-1): DARVTQTPRHKVTEMGQEVTMRCQPILGHNTVFWYRQTMMQGLELLAYFRNRAPLDDSGMPKDRFSAEMPDATLATLKIQPSEPRDSAVYFCASGNPGLAAYNEQFFGPGTRLTVL.

V and J are TRBV5-1 and TRBJ2-3; D is unresolved. This CDR3 is 14 amino acids long. V lost 2 bases and J lost 5, with 12 bases in between. Germline CDR1 reads SGHRS; CDR2 reads YFSETQ. The CDR3 protein is CASSLRPPEDTQYF. CDR3 sequence (DNA): TGCGCCAGCAGCTTACGGCCCCCGGAAGATACGCAGTATTTT.

The J gene is TRBJ2-5, the V gene TRBV7-6, with a possible D match to TRBD2 (5 bases). The CDR3 has 15 amino acids. Trimming stripped 10 bases from V and 1 base from J, with 19 bases between. Per the germline V gene, CDR1 is SGHVS and CDR2 is FNYEAQ. CDR3 amino acids: CATAQEASIQETQYF. CDR3 in DNA: TGTGCCACCGCCCAGGAGGCTAGCATCCAAGAGACCCAGTACTTC.

The rearrangement uses TRBV6-7 and TRBJ1-1; D might be TRBD1 (6 bases). TRBV6-7 is recorded as an ORF, its role being uncertain. V gave up 5 bases and J gave up 5 bases, with 9 bases separating them. The CDR3 has 12 residues. The CDR3 nucleotides are TGTGCCAGCAGTCAGCAGGGGACTGAAGCTTTCTTT. As protein: CASSQQGTEAFF.

J is TRBJ1-2 and V is TRBV2; weak D call: TRBD1 (6 bases). Germline lookup yields CDR1 SNHLY and CDR2 FYNNEI. This CDR3 is built from 18 residues. V was clipped by 6 bases and J by 2 bases, with 25 bases between them. The CDR3 bases are TGTGCCAGCAGAGCCCCGGGCGGGGGCATAAAGGGGAACTATGGCTACACCTTC. This gives the protein CASRAPGGGIKGNYGYTF.

CDR3: CASSPGTGSYEQYF. The CDR3, as DNA: TGTGCCAGCAGTCCCGGGACAGGATCCTACGAGCAGTACTTC. This chain links TRBV9 with TRBJ2-7, with 8 bases identical to TRBD1. The CDR3 loop spans 14 amino acids. Germline CDR1 reads SGDLS; CDR2 reads YYNGEE. V shed 5 bases, J shed 1 base, and the junction held 5 bases outside the gene matches.

This sequence joins TRBV19 and TRBJ2-1; perhaps D is TRBD1 or TRBD2 (6 bases each). The length of the CDR3 is 15 residues. The V gene's germline CDR1 is LNHDA and CDR2 SQIVND (reference sequence). Trimming shortened V by 5 bases and J by 1 base, and 12 bases separated the two germline ends. The CDR3 loop is CASSSKGGSYNEQFF. In DNA, the CDR3 is TGTGCCAGTAGTTCAAAAGGGGGGTCCTACAATGAGCAGTTCTTC. Full variable domain (remainder filled in from reference TRBV19 and TRBJ2-1): DGGITQSPKYLFRKEGQNVTLSCEQNLNHDAMYWYRQDPGQGLRLIYYSQIVNDFQKGDIAEGYSVSREKKESFPLTVTSAQKNPTAFYLCASSSKGGSYNEQFFGPGTRLTVL.

The rearrangement uses TRBV2 and TRBJ1-2; perhaps TRBD1 as D (6 bases). The V gene's germline CDR1 is SNHLY and CDR2 FYNNEI. V lost 6 bases and J 5 bases, leaving 19 bases between the germline ends. The CDR3 totals 15 residues. The CDR3 spells CASRFQSGVGYGYTF. The CDR3 DNA is TGTGCCAGCAGATTCCAATCAGGGGTTGGTTATGGCTACACCTTC.

This clone was picked up one time. The chain uses TRBV10-1 and TRBJ2-1; perhaps TRBD2 as D (7 bases). Germline V CDR1 and CDR2: WNHNN, SYGVQD (reference sequence). V lost 0 bases and J 2 bases, leaving 14 bases between the germline ends. CDR3 length equals 17 residues. The CDR3 sequence is CASSESGGGYPYNEQFF. DNA of the CDR3: TGCGCCAGCAGTGAGTCAGGGGGGGGGTATCCCTACAATGAGCAGTTCTTC.

The chain is built from TRBV12-5 and TRBJ1-5; D unclear. CDR3 length: 16 residues. V lost 0 bases and J lost 8, with 17 bases in between. Germline assignment: CDR1 LGHNT and CDR2 FRNRAP. CDR3 in amino acids: CASGLVTSVRGEPQHF. The CDR3 DNA sequence: TGTGCTAGTGGTTTGGTAACGTCCGTCAGAGGTGAGCCCCAGCATTTT.

The rearrangement joins TRBV6-5 to TRBJ2-7, with 10 bases fitting TRBD2. This CDR3 has 15 residues. Trimming cost V 5 bases and J 7 bases; bases outside gene matches: 11. Germline CDR1 is MNHEY and CDR2 is SVGAGI. Written as DNA, the CDR3 is TGTGCCAGCAGTCCCGATCTAGCGGGAGCCTGGGAGCAGTACTTC. Its translation: CASSPDLAGAWEQYF.

The gene calls are TRBV29-1 and TRBJ2-7; perhaps D is TRBD1 or TRBD2 (6 bases each). Trimming pared 2 bases from V and 1 base from J, leaving 9 bases between. This CDR3 has 13 residues. Per germline, CDR1 SQVTM and CDR2 ANQGSEA. The CDR3 loop reads CSVERGESYEQYF. CDR3 bases: TGCAGCGTTGAAAGGGGGGAATCCTACGAGCAGTACTTC.

This chain links TRBV7-2 with TRBJ2-3; TRBD2 agrees at 7 bases. This CDR3 contains 15 residues. J lost 0 bases, V lost 5 bases, and 5 bases had no gene match. From germline, CDR1 is SGHTA and CDR2 FQGNSA. The CDR3 DNA follows: TGTGCCAGCAGCCTGGGAGGGGCTAGCACAGATACGCAGTATTTT. It codes for CASSLGGASTDTQYF.

This sequence joins TRBV5-1 and TRBJ2-7; D may be TRBD1 or TRBD2 (5 bases each). The germline V gene has CDR1 SGHRS and CDR2 YFSETQ. Trimming removed 0 bases at V and 0 bases at J, with 7 bases between. CDR3 size: 14 residues. Written as DNA, the CDR3 is TGCGCCAGCAGCTTGGGGGACGGCTCCTACGAGCAGTACTTC. Protein product: CASSLGDGSYEQYF.

This clone occurred once. J is TRBJ2-1 and V is TRBV10-3, with D possibly being TRBD2 (7 bases). The CDR3 has 15 amino acids. The V gene lost 0 bases and the J gene lost 4 bases, with 10 bases spanning the gap. CDR1 and CDR2 (germline): ENHRY, SYGVKD. Written as DNA, the CDR3 is TGTGCCATCAGTGAGTCTAGGGGGGGATACAATGAGCAGTTCTTC. It is translated as CAISESRGGYNEQFF.

In regard to this clone: One end of the junction is discordant with germline, which a read error may explain. The chain uses TRBV10-1 and TRBJ2-7; D may be TRBD2 (6 bases). CDR1 is WNHNN and CDR2 is SYGVQD in the germline V gene (reference sequence). This CDR3 has 13 residues. DNA of the CDR3: TGCGCCACCAGTAATTACCGGGGGTACGAGCAGTACTTC. This sequence encodes CATSNYRGYEQYF.